Listed here are 9 T cell receptor beta chains from one sample, sequenced in a study of CD8+ T cells in alopecia areata. Extracted from the samples, RNA was reverse transcribed into cDNA to serve as the sequencing template. Profiled with immunoSEQ multiplex PCR; TCRdb holds only in-frame clones, not every one. The data contain 150,000 to 200,000 clones, about 47% of them singletons. The sample's treatment: oral pan-JAK inhibitor, 5-10 mg twice daily. The material was CD8+ T cells sorted from blood, obtained at week 52, from a patient treated with tofacitinib. Every receptor here comes from a human donor with alopecia areata.

This clone was recorded a few times. V gene TRBV29-1 combines with J gene TRBJ2-1, with D hard to call. The CDR3 totals 12 residues. Germline V lookup: CDR1 SQVTM, CDR2 ANQGSEA. V was shortened by 4 bases and J by 6 bases, with 10 bases between the two germline ends. CDR3 region: CSVVYAGNEQFF. The DNA for the CDR3 is TGCAGCGTTGTGTACGCTGGCAATGAGCAGTTCTTC.

The chain uses TRBV29-1 and TRBJ2-1; perhaps TRBD1 as D (6 bases). The CDR3 is 14 residues long. Germline assignment: CDR1 SQVTM and CDR2 ANQGSEA. Trimming took off 7 bases at V and 5 bases at J, with 18 bases between the two ends. CDR3 sequence: CSALAGRGNNEQFF. The CDR3 DNA sequence: TGCAGCGCTCTGGCTGGTAGGGGGAACAATGAGCAGTTCTTC.

This clone was detected once. The V call is TRBV25-1, the J call TRBJ2-3, with a tentative D call TRBD1 (5 bases). Germline values: CDR1 MGHDK, CDR2 SYGVNS. With 1 base removed from V and 1 base from J, the gap between germline ends came to 12 bases. The CDR3 consists of 16 residues. For the CDR3, the DNA is TGTGCCAGCAGTGAATGGCCAGGGCCCGGCACAGATACGCAGTATTTT. This codes for CASSEWPGPGTDTQYF.

This clone was counted between two and nine times. Other DNA sequences within the sample encode an identical CDR3. The chain has TRBV30 and TRBJ1-1; D call uncertain. The CDR3 covers 11 residues. Per germline, CDR1 GTSNPN and CDR2 SVGIG (reference sequence). Trimming stripped 4 bases from V and 5 bases from J, with 8 bases between. This CDR3 is CAWTLGTEAFF. DNA for the CDR3: TGTGCCTGGACCTTAGGTACTGAAGCTTTCTTT.

The V and J genes are TRBV19 and TRBJ1-1, with D possibly being TRBD1 (5 bases). The CDR3 covers 13 residues. CDR1 and CDR2 (germline): LNHDA, SQIVND (reference sequence). Trimming stripped 6 bases from V and 0 bases from J, with 8 bases between. The CDR3, as DNA: TGTGCCAGTAGAGACAGCATGAACACTGAAGCTTTCTTT. It encodes CASRDSMNTEAFF.

Only a few counts were recorded for this clone. The CDR3 sequence is CSAVMDSNQPQHF. CDR3 DNA: TGCAGCGCCGTCATGGATAGCAATCAGCCCCAGCATTTT. The chain is built from TRBV29-1 and TRBJ1-5, with D unclear. The CDR3 has 13 amino acids. Trimming took off 7 bases at V and 0 bases at J, with 10 bases between the two ends. Looked up from germline, CDR1 is SQVTM and CDR2 is ANQGSEA.

This CDR3 reads CASSVLAGGADEQYF. The CDR3 DNA reads TGTGCCAGCAGCGTACTAGCGGGGGGCGCGGACGAGCAGTACTTC. This rearrangement joins TRBV9 to TRBJ2-7, with TRBD2 matching 11 bases. CDR1 is SGDLS and CDR2 is YYNGEE in the germline V gene. Germline trimming cut 1 base from V and 5 bases from J; bases unmatched to any gene: 5. The length of the CDR3 is 15 residues.

This chain joins TRBV7-9 and TRBJ2-1; tentative D call: TRBD2 (6 bases). With 8 bases removed from V and 0 bases from J, the gap between germline ends came to 11 bases. The germline CDR1 and CDR2 sequences are SEHNR and FQNEAQ (reference sequence). The CDR3 extends over 14 amino acids. The CDR3 DNA reads TGTGCCAGCGGTGGGGGGAGCTCCTACAATGAGCAGTTCTTC. Its translation: CASGGGSSYNEQFF. Full variable domain (remainder filled in from reference TRBV7-9 and TRBJ2-1): DTGVSQNPRHKITKRGQNVTFRCDPISEHNRLYWYRQTLGQGPEFLTYFQNEAQLEKSRLLSDRFSAERPKGSFSTLEIQRTEQGDSAMYLCASGGGSSYNEQFFGPGTRLTVL.

Worth noting for this clone: A junction boundary mismatches the germline segment, possibly from a read error. In the same sample, other DNA sequences code for this CDR3. The chain has TRBV29-1 and TRBJ1-1; D call uncertain. Germline V CDR1 and CDR2: SQVTM, ANQGSEA. CDR3 size: 11 residues. CDR3 nucleotides: TGCAGCGTTCAAGAGAACACTGAAGCTTTCTTT. Amino acid sequence: CSVQENTEAFF.